This T cell receptor (beta chain) stems from a study of CD8 T cells in ankylosing spondylitis. Findings and caveats of the study: Prior work had noted some motif variants in reactive arthritis blood and synovial fluid. One TCR beta motif, made up of several highly homologous variants, appeared characteristic of ankylosing spondylitis blood. Matched ankylosing spondylitis synovial fluid reportedly contained a significantly enriched population of disease-linked clones.

Trimming cost V 3 bases and J 5 bases, with 8 bases left between them. Looked up from germline, CDR1 is MDHEN and CDR2 is SYDVKM. This CDR3 contains 13 residues. This clonotype appeared many times. Antigen specificity is unknown. Making the TCR beta libraries involved quantitative 5'-RACE with molecular barcodes. Each CDR3 protein is one row after TCRdb ran MiXCR on the 5' RACE reads. The sample shows 150,000 to 200,000 distinct CDR3 sequences, around 17% of them seen only once. The sequenced sample was blood, either unsorted or a sorted T cell fraction (not recorded which). The rearrangement uses TRBV28 and TRBJ2-1, with D unclear. This sequence originates from a male donor with ankylosing spondylitis or in good health (not recorded which). The CDR3 nucleotides are TGTGCCAGCAGTTTCACCCACAACAATGAGCAGTTCTTC. Residues: CASSFTHNNEQFF.